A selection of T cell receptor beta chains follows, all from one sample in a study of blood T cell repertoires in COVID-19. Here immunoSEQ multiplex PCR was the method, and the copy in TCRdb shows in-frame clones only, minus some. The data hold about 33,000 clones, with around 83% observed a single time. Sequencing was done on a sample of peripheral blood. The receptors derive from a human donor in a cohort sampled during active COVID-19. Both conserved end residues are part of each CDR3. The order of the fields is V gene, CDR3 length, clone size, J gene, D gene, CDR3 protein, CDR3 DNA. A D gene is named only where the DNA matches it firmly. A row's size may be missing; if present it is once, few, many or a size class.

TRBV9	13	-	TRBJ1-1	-	CASSFYLNTEAFF	TGTGCCAGCAGTTTTTACTTGAACACTGAAGCTTTCTTT
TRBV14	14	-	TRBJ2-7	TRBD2	CASSQVRGFYEQYF	TGTGCCAGCAGCCAAGTGCGGGGGTTCTACGAGCAGTACTTC
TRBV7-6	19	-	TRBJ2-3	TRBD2	CASSLLAGLKQPSTDTQYF	TGTGCCAGCAGCTTACTAGCGGGGTTGAAACAACCTAGCACAGATACGCAGTATTTT
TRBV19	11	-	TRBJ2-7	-	CASSTTYEQYF	TGTGCCAGTAGTACCACCTACGAGCAGTACTTC
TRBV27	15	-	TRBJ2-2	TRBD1	CASGGAGGNTGELFF	TGTGCCAGTGGCGGAGCAGGGGGGAACACCGGGGAGCTGTTTTTT
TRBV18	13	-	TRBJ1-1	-	CASSPIQDTEAFF	TGTGCCAGCTCACCAATTCAGGACACAGAAGCTTTCTTT
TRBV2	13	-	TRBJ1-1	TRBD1	CASRTGRDTEAFF	TGTGCCAGCAGGACAGGGCGGGACACTGAAGCTTTCTTT
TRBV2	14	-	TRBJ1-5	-	CASGPGQLGQPQHF	TGTGCCAGCGGACCCGGACAGTTGGGCCAGCCCCAGCATTTT
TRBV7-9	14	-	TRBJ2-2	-	CASSPHRVTGELFF	TGTGCCAGCAGCCCCCACAGGGTGACCGGGGAGCTGTTTTTT
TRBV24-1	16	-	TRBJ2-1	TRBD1	CATSDPTGQGNNEQFF	TGTGCCACCAGTGATCCTACGGGACAGGGGAACAATGAGCAGTTCTTC
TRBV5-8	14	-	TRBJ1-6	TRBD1	CASSPGQNNSPLHF	TGTGCCAGCAGCCCGGGACAGAATAATTCACCCCTCCACTTT
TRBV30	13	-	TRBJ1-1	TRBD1	CAWSGQGGAEAFF	TGTGCCTGGAGTGGACAGGGAGGCGCTGAAGCTTTCTTT
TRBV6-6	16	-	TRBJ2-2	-	CASSYDPGTNTGELFF	TGTGCCAGCAGTTACGACCCCGGGACGAACACCGGGGAGCTGTTTTTT
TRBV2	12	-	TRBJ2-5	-	CATSRVQETQYF	TGTGCCACCTCGCGGGTCCAAGAGACCCAGTACTTC
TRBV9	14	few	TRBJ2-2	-	CASSVVADTGELFF	TGTGCCAGCAGCGTAGTGGCGGATACAGGGGAGCTGTTTTTT
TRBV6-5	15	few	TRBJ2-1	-	CASNRAQQGYNEQFF	TGTGCCAGCAACAGGGCCCAACAGGGCTACAATGAGCAGTTCTTC
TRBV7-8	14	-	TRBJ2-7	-	CASSLRGGPYEQYF	TGTGCCAGCAGCTTGAGGGGGGGGCCCTACGAGCAGTACTTC
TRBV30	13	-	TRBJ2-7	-	CAWSPPGPYEQYF	TGTGCCTGGAGCCCTCCGGGTCCCTACGAGCAGTACTTC
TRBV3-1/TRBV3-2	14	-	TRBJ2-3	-	CASSPDRPRGTQYF	TGTGCCAGCAGCCCGGACAGACCCCGGGGTACGCAGTATTTT
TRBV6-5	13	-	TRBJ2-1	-	CASSPTDYNEQFF	TGTGCCAGCAGCCCCACAGATTACAATGAGCAGTTCTTC
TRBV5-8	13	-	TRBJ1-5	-	CASSMGTSQPQHF	TGTGCCAGCAGCATGGGGACTTCCCAGCCCCAGCATTTT
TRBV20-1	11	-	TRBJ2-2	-	CSASERERLFF	TGCAGTGCCAGCGAACGGGAGCGGCTGTTTTTT
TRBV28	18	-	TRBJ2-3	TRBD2	CASSLSPGLGSSTDTQYF	TGTGCCAGCAGTTTATCCCCCGGACTAGGTTCTAGCACAGATACGCAGTATTTT
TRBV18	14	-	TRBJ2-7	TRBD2	CASSGGLAEYEQYF	TGTGCCAGCTCAGGGGGACTAGCGGAATACGAGCAGTACTTC
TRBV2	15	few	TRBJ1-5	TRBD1	CASSEVTGSNQPQHF	TGTGCCAGCAGTGAAGTGACAGGGAGCAATCAGCCCCAGCATTTT
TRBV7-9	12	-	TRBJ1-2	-	CASSLGLDGYTF	TGTGCCAGCAGCTTGGGACTAGACGGCTACACCTTC
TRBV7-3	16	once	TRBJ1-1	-	CASSLRSGQGNTEAFF	TGTGCCAGCAGCTTAAGGTCGGGTCAGGGGAACACTGAAGCTTTCTTT
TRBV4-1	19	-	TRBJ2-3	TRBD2	CASSQGPSGGRGVADTQYF	TGCGCCAGCAGCCAAGGCCCCTCTGGGGGGCGGGGGGTCGCAGATACGCAGTATTTT
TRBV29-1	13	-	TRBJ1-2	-	CSVTQGSDYGYTF	TGCAGCGTTACTCAGGGGAGTGACTATGGCTACACCTTC
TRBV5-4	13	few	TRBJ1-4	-	CASSPAGDEKLFF	TGTGCCAGCAGCCCGGCGGGAGATGAAAAACTGTTTTTT
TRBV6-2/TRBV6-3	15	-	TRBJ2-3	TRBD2	CASSYSGTSEHTQYF	TGTGCCAGCAGTTACTCAGGGACTAGCGAACATACGCAGTATTTT
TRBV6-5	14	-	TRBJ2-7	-	CASSPRARGNEQYF	TGTGCCAGCAGCCCCCGAGCCCGAGGTAACGAGCAGTACTTC
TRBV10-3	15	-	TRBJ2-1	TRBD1	CAISDSGTGAVEQFF	TGTGCCATCAGTGATTCCGGGACAGGGGCGGTTGAGCAGTTCTTC
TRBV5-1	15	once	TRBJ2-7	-	CASSLGGSSSYEQYF	TGCGCCAGCAGCTTGGGGGGCTCGAGCTCCTACGAGCAGTACTTC
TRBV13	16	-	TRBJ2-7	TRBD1	CASSLTGTGYNYEQYF	TGTGCCAGCAGCTTAACCGGGACAGGGTACAACTACGAGCAGTACTTC
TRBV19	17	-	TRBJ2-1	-	CASSTSHRAPSYNEQFF	TGTGCCAGTAGTACATCACACAGGGCCCCATCCTACAATGAGCAGTTCTTC
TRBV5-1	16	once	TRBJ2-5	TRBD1	CASSLYGRGTQETQYF	TGCGCCAGCAGCTTGTACGGCAGGGGGACCCAAGAGACCCAGTACTTC
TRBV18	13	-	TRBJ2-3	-	CASSPAGADTQYF	TGTGCCAGCTCACCTGCCGGGGCAGATACGCAGTATTTT
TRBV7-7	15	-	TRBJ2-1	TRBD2	CASSLTSGRLNEQFF	TGTGCTAGCAGCCTCACTAGCGGGAGGTTAAATGAGCAGTTCTTC
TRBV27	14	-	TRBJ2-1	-	CASRVALTFGEQFF	TGTGCCAGCAGGGTAGCCCTGACCTTCGGTGAGCAGTTCTTC
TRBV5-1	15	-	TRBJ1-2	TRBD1	CASSLVPGQNYGYTF	TGCGCCAGCAGCTTGGTGCCGGGACAGAACTATGGCTACACCTTC
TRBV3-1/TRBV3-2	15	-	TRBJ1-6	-	CASSQRFSNNSPLHF	TGTGCCAGCAGCCAACGATTTAGCAATAATTCACCCCTCCACTTT
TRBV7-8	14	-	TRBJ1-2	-	CASSRRVDNYGYTF	TGTGCCAGCTCCCGCAGGGTCGATAACTATGGCTACACCTTC
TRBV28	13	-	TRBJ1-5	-	CASRGSSNQPQHF	TGTGCCAGCCGAGGAAGCAGCAATCAGCCCCAGCATTTT
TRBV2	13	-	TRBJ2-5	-	CASNRDSRETQYF	TGTGCCAGCAATAGGGACTCCCGGGAGACCCAGTACTTC
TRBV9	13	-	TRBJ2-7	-	CASSVEWGLEQYF	TGTGCCAGCAGCGTAGAGTGGGGGCTGGAGCAGTACTTC